A single TCR beta chain is shown here with its context. Sequenced by immunoSEQ multiplex PCR; TCRdb stores in-frame clones only, minus some. The sample shows 250,000 to 350,000 clones, approximately 76% of them seen only once. This specimen comes from a study of cytotoxic CD8 clonotypes in ibrutinib-treated CLL. Germline CDR1 and CDR2: KGHSH and LQKENI. Trimming shortened V by 4 bases and J by 3 bases, and 16 bases separated the two germline ends. The CDR3 totals 16 residues. The V call is TRBV18, the J call TRBJ2-1; no firm D call. The source of this sequence is a human donor with chronic lymphocytic leukemia. The specimen was PBMCs, collected at disease progression, from a patient treated with ibrutinib. The CDR3 sequence: CASSLLRPRNYNEQFF. The DNA for the CDR3 is TGTGCCAGCTCACTTTTGCGTCCGCGGAACTACAATGAGCAGTTCTTC.